This T cell receptor (beta chain) was identified during a study of vaccination and CD4 T cells after COVID-19. As for the study in general: Convalescent study patients returned SARS-CoV-2 positive nasal swab PCR results, with fewer than 10 mild cases and one severe.

The sample's treatment: roughly 10-day PBMC culture with coronavirus spike peptide pools or control peptides (ViraFEST assay). Once peptide pools had expanded antigen-specific T cells, ViraFEST sequenced TCRs. Cultured CD4+ T cell DNA underwent sequencing with the Oncomine TCR Beta short-read assay. One entry per CDR3 protein, called by TCRdb with MiXCR from the PCR reads. The table lists approximately 15,000 distinct CDR3 sequences, roughly 53% of them singletons. V shed 2 bases, J shed 7 bases, and the junction held 9 bases outside the gene matches. From germline, CDR1 is MNHEY and CDR2 SVGAGI. This CDR3 comprises 16 residues. On this clonotype itself: The antigen remains unidentified.

The receptor comes from a human donor who had recovered from COVID-19. The chain has TRBV6-5 and TRBJ2-3; 10 bases map to TRBD2. This material consisted of CD4+ T cells from blood, cultured in vitro, taken before SARS-CoV-2 vaccination. The CDR3 spells CASSYEAGGGSYTQYF. CDR3 in DNA: TGTGCCAGCAGTTACGAAGCGGGGGGGGGATCTTATACGCAGTATTTT.